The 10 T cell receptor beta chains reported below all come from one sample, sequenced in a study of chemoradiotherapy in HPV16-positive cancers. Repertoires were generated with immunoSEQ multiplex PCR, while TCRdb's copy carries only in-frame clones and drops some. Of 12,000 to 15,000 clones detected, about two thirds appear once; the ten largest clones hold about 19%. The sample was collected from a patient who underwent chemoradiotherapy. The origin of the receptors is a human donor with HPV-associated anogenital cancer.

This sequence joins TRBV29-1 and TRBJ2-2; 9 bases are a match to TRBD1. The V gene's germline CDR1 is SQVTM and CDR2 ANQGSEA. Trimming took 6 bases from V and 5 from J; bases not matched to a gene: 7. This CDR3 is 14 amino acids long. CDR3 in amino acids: CSVPGTGLTGELFF. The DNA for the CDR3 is TGCAGCGTCCCCGGGACAGGGCTTACCGGGGAGCTGTTTTTT.

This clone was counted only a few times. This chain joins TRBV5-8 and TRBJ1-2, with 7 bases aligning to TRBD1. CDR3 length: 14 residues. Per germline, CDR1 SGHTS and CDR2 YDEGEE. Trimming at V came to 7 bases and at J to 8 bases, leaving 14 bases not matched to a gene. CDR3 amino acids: CASPARGQQWGYTF. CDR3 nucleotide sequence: TGTGCCAGCCCAGCCCGGGGACAGCAATGGGGCTACACCTTC.

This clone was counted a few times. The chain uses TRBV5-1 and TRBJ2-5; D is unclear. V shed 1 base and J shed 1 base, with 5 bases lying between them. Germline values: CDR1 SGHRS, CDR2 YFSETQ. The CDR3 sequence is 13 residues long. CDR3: CASSLPSQETQYF. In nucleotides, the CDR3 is TGCGCCAGCAGCTTGCCCAGCCAAGAGACCCAGTACTTC.

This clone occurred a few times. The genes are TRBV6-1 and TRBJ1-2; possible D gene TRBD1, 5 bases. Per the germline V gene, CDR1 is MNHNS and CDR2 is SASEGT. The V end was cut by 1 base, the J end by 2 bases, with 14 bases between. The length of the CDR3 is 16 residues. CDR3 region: CASSEVAAGPNYGYTF. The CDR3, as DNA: TGTGCCAGCAGTGAAGTCGCGGCAGGGCCGAACTATGGCTACACCTTC.

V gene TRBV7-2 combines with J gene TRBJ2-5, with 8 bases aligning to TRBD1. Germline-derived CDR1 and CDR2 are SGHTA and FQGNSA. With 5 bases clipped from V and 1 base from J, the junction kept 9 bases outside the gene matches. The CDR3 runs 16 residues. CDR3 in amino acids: CASSPIGTGGQETQYF. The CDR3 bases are TGTGCCAGCAGCCCAATTGGGACAGGAGGCCAAGAGACCCAGTACTTC.

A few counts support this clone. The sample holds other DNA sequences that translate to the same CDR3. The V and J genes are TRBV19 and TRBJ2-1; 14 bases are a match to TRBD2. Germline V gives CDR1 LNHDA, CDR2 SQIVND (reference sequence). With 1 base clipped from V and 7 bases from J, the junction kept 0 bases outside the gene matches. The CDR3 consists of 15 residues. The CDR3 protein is CASSIGTSGGNEQFF. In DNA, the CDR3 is TGTGCCAGTAGTATAGGGACTAGCGGGGGGAATGAGCAGTTCTTC.

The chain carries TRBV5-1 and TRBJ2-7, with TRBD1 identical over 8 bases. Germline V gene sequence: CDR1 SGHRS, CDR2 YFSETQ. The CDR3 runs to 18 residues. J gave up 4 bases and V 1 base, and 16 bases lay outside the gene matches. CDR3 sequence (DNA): TGCGCCAGCAGCTTGAGATCGTCAGGGGGCAATATGGTGTACGAGCAGTACTTC. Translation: CASSLRSSGGNMVYEQYF. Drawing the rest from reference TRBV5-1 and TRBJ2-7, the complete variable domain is KAGVTQTPRYLIKTRGQQVTLSCSPISGHRSVSWYQQTPGQGLQFLFEYFSETQRNKGNFPGRFSGRQFSNSRSEMNVSTLELGDSALYLCASSLRSSGGNMVYEQYFGPGTRLTVT.

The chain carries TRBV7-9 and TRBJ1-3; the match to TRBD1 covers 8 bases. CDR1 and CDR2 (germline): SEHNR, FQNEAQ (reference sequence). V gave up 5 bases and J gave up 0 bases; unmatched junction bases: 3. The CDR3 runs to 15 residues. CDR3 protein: CASSRDRHSGNTIYF. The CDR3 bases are TGTGCCAGCAGCCGGGACAGGCACTCTGGAAACACCATATATTTT.

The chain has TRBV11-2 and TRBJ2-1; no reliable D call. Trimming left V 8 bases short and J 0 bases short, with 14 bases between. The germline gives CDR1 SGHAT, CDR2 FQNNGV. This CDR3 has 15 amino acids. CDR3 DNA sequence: TGTGCCAGCGTAGAAGCCCCGAGCTCCTACAATGAGCAGTTCTTC. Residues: CASVEAPSSYNEQFF.

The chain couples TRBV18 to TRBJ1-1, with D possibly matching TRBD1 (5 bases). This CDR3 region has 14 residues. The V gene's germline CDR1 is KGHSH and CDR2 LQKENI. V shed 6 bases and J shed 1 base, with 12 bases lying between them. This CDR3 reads CASSPGRTNTEAFF. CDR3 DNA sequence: TGTGCCAGCTCCCCGGGACGGACGAACACTGAAGCTTTCTTT.